This passage covers 14 T cell receptor beta chains from one sample sequenced in a study of post-analysis software for immune sequencing data. These TCRs' antigens remain unknown. Libraries were made from TCR beta cDNA, and they carried unique molecular identifiers. TCRdb used MiXCR to reprocess the PCR reads, holding one entry per CDR3 protein. Of approximately 630,000 distinct CDR3 sequences listed, over 45% are singletons. Overall study results and limits: Controls had lower frequencies than patients of 4 or 5 TRBV segments, which included TRBV5-6, TRBV5-1 and TRBV20-1.

Sequencing was performed on blood. The receptors derive from a girl aged 2-10 years with multiple sclerosis.

The chain recombines TRBV12-3 or TRBV12-4 with TRBJ2-3; tentatively, D is TRBD1 (5 bases). The CDR3 is 12 residues long. V dropped 4 bases and J dropped 4 bases, with 6 bases sitting between them. CDR3 amino acids: CASSWGADTQYF. Written as DNA, the CDR3 is TGTGCCAGCAGTTGGGGCGCAGATACGCAGTATTTT.

This chain connects TRBV12-3 or TRBV12-4 to TRBJ1-2; no clear D gene. Trimming took off 7 bases at V and 1 base at J, with 13 bases between the two ends. The CDR3 is 14 amino acids. CDR3 region: CASTPRSVNYGYTF. CDR3 DNA sequence: TGTGCCAGCACCCCCAGGAGCGTTAACTATGGCTACACCTTC.

The rearrangement uses TRBV12-3 or TRBV12-4 and TRBJ2-1; D is possibly TRBD2 (7 bases). The CDR3 has 15 residues. Trimming shortened V by 7 bases and J by 5 bases, and 18 bases separated the two germline ends. CDR3: CASTPARGGNNEQFF. The CDR3 DNA follows: TGTGCCAGCACCCCGGCGAGGGGGGGCAACAATGAGCAGTTCTTC.

The chain employs TRBV10-3 and TRBJ2-3; 8 nucleotides line up with TRBD2. Trimming removed 4 bases from V and 2 bases from J; junction bases left unmatched: 14. The germline gives CDR1 ENHRY, CDR2 SYGVKD. The CDR3 has 18 residues. The CDR3 bases are TGTGCCATCAGTGGTACTAGCGGCCGGTCGCCATTCACAGATACGCAGTATTTT. This codes for CAISGTSGRSPFTDTQYF.

The V gene is TRBV5-5, the J gene TRBJ2-3, with a tentative D call TRBD1 (6 bases). Germline-derived CDR1 and CDR2 are SGHKS and YYEKEE (reference sequence). Trimming removed 5 bases at V and 4 bases at J, with 11 bases between. The CDR3 contains 13 residues. In DNA, the CDR3 is TGTGCCAGCAGAACAGGGAGTGCAGATACGCAGTATTTT. Encoded protein: CASRTGSADTQYF.

The J gene is TRBJ2-5, the V gene TRBV11-2, with TRBD1 matching 9 bases. The J call is doubtful: the DNA matches TRBJ2-7 better. Looked up from germline, CDR1 is SGHAT and CDR2 is FQNNGV. The CDR3 sequence is 14 residues long. The CDR3 loop reads CASSGQDRGHEQYF. CDR3 sequence (DNA): TGTGCCAGCAGCGGCCAGGACAGGGGACACGAGCAGTACTTC.

This clonotype was picked up a small number of times. V is TRBV10-3 and J is TRBJ2-1; D is ambiguous. Trimming removed 1 base from V and 3 bases from J, with 10 bases in between. Per germline, CDR1 ENHRY and CDR2 SYGVKD. There are 15 residues in the CDR3. CDR3 DNA sequence: TGTGCCATCAGTGAGTACCTCGATCACTACAATGAGCAGTTCTTC. This sequence encodes CAISEYLDHYNEQFF.

J is TRBJ2-5 and V is TRBV12-3 or TRBV12-4; D ambiguous. Trimming took 6 bases from V and 1 from J, leaving 9 bases between them. The CDR3 runs 13 residues. The CDR3 spells CASSLGFQETQYF. In DNA, the CDR3 is TGTGCCAGCAGCCTTGGTTTCCAAGAGACCCAGTACTTC.

This clonotype came up a few times. This sequence joins TRBV7-2 and TRBJ2-2, with TRBD1 identical over 7 bases. This CDR3 has 14 amino acids. Per the germline V gene, CDR1 is SGHTA and CDR2 is FQGNSA. The J segment lost 7 bases and the V segment lost 5 bases, leaving 7 bases of the junction unmatched. CDR3: CASSLDRVGGELFF. In DNA form, the CDR3 reads TGTGCCAGCAGCCTCGACAGGGTTGGCGGGGAGCTGTTTTTT.

This clonotype appeared a few times. This chain links TRBV20-1 with TRBJ2-5; no firm D call. V was cut by 3 bases and J by 0 bases, with 11 bases left in between. Germline V gene sequence: CDR1 DFQATT, CDR2 SNEGSKA (reference sequence). The CDR3 loop spans 14 amino acids. CDR3 sequence: CSASIRGNQETQYF. CDR3 DNA: TGCAGTGCTAGTATTCGCGGTAACCAAGAGACCCAGTACTTC.

V is TRBV9 and J is TRBJ2-1, with 12 bases identical to TRBD1. V dropped 0 bases and J dropped 9; count of bases not matched to a gene: 22. The CDR3 is 21 residues long. The germline gives CDR1 SGDLS, CDR2 YYNGEE. DNA of the CDR3: TGTGCCAGCAGCGTAGGTCGGGGGGACAGGGGGCAGCAGACTGCGGTGAGTGAGCAGTTCTTC. It is translated as CASSVGRGDRGQQTAVSEQFF.

This chain joins TRBV6-6 and TRBJ1-6; no reliable D call. Germline V lookup: CDR1 MNHNY, CDR2 SVGAGI (reference sequence). This CDR3 contains 14 residues. The V end was cut by 0 bases, the J end by 10 bases, with 10 bases between. The CDR3 region is CASSYSMGSSPLHF. Written as DNA, the CDR3 is TGTGCCAGCAGTTACTCGATGGGGTCCTCACCCCTCCACTTT.

The genes are TRBV4-1 and TRBJ2-4; the match to TRBD2 covers 7 bases. From germline, CDR1 is MGHRA and CDR2 YSYEKL. The CDR3 length is 17 residues. Trimming at V came to 2 bases and at J to 0 bases, leaving 7 bases not matched to a gene. The CDR3: CASSQLLSGIAKNIQYF. The CDR3 DNA reads as TGCGCCAGCAGCCAATTATTAAGCGGGATAGCCAAAAACATTCAGTACTTC.

CDR3 sequence (DNA): TGTGCCAGCAGTTTACCCGTGAGCTCCTACGAGCAGTACTTC. Translation gives CASSLPVSSYEQYF. The chain is built from TRBV28 and TRBJ2-7; D is ambiguous. Per germline, CDR1 MDHEN and CDR2 SYDVKM. Trimming removed 2 bases from V and 0 bases from J, with 8 bases in between. There are 14 residues in the CDR3. Together with reference TRBV28 and TRBJ2-7, the CDR3 gives the full variable domain: DVKVTQSSRYLVKRTGEKVFLECVQDMDHENMFWYRQDPGLGLRLIYFSYDVKMKEKGDIPEGYSVSREKKERFSLILESASTNQTSMYLCASSLPVSSYEQYFGPGTRLTVT.